These T cell receptor beta chains were read from a single sample in a study of CD8 T cells in ankylosing spondylitis. In TCRdb, the 5' RACE reads were re-called with MiXCR into one record per CDR3 protein. The top ten clones hold 25% to 40% of a sample with a few hundred thousand distinct CDR3 sequences, 15% to 20% of them seen once. The sample consisted of blood, either unsorted or a sorted T cell fraction (not recorded which). The receptors stem from a male donor with ankylosing spondylitis or in good health (not recorded which). The CDR3 runs from the conserved cysteine through the conserved F or W. The D gene is left open where the match is weak. Clone size is not always given. Where it is, it says once, few, many or a class for expanded clones.

clone_size	v_call	d_call	j_call	cdr3_nt	cdr3_aa
.	TRBV7-9	.	TRBJ2-7	TGTGCCAGCAGCCCCGGGACCCGGGAGTCCTACGAGCAGTACTTC	CASSPGTRESYEQYF
.	TRBV5-1	.	TRBJ2-1	TGCGCCAGCAGCCCCGACGGCTACAATGAGCAGTTCTTC	CASSPDGYNEQFF
few	TRBV5-6	.	TRBJ2-3	TGTGCCAGCAAACCGGGCCCGACGGATACGCAGTATTTT	CASKPGPTDTQYF
.	TRBV7-9	.	TRBJ2-5	TGTGCCAGCAGCTTAGGGCTCTTGTACCAAGAGACCCAGTACTTC	CASSLGLLYQETQYF
.	TRBV6-5	TRBD2	TRBJ2-7	TGTGCCAGCAGTTGGGGGGTAGAGCGGGAGGTTTCCTCCTACGAGCAGTACTTC	CASSWGVEREVSSYEQYF
.	TRBV6-4	.	TRBJ1-1	TGTGCCAGCAGCGAAGGGACCCAAGCTTTCTTT	CASSEGTQAFF
few	TRBV7-9	.	TRBJ2-5	TGTGCCAGCAGCTTTGTAGTTAGAGAACAAGAGACCCAGTACTTC	CASSFVVREQETQYF
many	TRBV7-8	.	TRBJ1-1	TGTGCCAGCAGACCTCGAATAGGGTCCGGTCCTGAAGCTTTCTTT	CASRPRIGSGPEAFF
few	TRBV4-1	.	TRBJ2-3	TGCGCCAGCAGCCACCACCTCGGAGGAGGAACAGATACGCAGTATTTT	CASSHHLGGGTDTQYF
.	TRBV4-3	TRBD1	TRBJ2-1	TGCGCCAGCAGCCAAGGTAGTCAGGGGGCAAGTGAGCAGTTCTTC	CASSQGSQGASEQFF
many	TRBV28	TRBD2	TRBJ2-7	TGTGCCAGCAGTCCTCTAGCGGGAGGGTCCTACGAGCAGTACTTC	CASSPLAGGSYEQYF
.	TRBV7-9	TRBD2	TRBJ2-2	TGTGCCAGCAGCTTACCTAGCGGGACCCCTAACACCGGGGAGCTGTTTTTT	CASSLPSGTPNTGELFF
.	TRBV12-3/TRBV12-4	.	TRBJ2-1	TGTGCCAGCAGTAGAGGGGCGGGCAATGAGCAGTTCTTC	CASSRGAGNEQFF